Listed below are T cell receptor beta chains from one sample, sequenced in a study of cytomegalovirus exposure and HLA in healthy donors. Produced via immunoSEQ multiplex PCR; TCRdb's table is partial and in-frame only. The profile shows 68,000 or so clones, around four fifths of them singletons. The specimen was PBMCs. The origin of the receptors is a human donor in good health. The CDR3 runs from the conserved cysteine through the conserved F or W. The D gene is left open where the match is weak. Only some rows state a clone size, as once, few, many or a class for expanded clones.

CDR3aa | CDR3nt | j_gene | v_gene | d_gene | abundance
CATRGLANQPQHF | TGTGCCACAAGGGGGTTGGCCAATCAGCCCCAGCATTTT | TRBJ1-5 | TRBV6-1 | . | once
CASKTGERSYNSPLHF | TGTGCCAGCAAGACAGGGGAGAGGTCCTATAATTCACCCCTCCACTTT | TRBJ1-6 | TRBV2 | TRBD1 | .
CASSFGGAEQPQHF | TGTGCCAGCAGTTTCGGGGGGGCCGAGCAGCCCCAGCATTTT | TRBJ1-5 | TRBV27 | . | .
CASSDRLSNQPQHF | TGTGCCAGCAGTGACAGGTTAAGCAATCAGCCCCAGCATTTT | TRBJ1-5 | TRBV2 | . | once
CATSRQGYGYTF | TGTGCCACCAGCAGACAGGGGTATGGCTACACCTTC | TRBJ1-2 | TRBV15 | . | .
CASSLASGGASYEQYF | TGTGCCAGCAGCTTAGCTAGCGGGGGGGCGTCCTACGAGCAGTACTTC | TRBJ2-7 | TRBV7-2 | TRBD2 | few
CAWSALQGSSGNTIYF | TGTGCCTGGAGTGCACTACAGGGCTCCTCTGGAAACACCATATATTTT | TRBJ1-3 | TRBV30 | . | .
CASRETGVDNSPLHF | TGTGCCAGCAGAGAGACAGGGGTGGACAATTCACCCCTCCACTTT | TRBJ1-6 | TRBV7-9 | TRBD1 | .
CASSQEPVATNEKLFF | TGTGCCAGCTCACAGGAGCCGGTTGCAACTAATGAAAAACTGTTTTTT | TRBJ1-4 | TRBV18 | . | .
CASSASSGGAGELFF | TGTGCCAGCAGTGCGTCTAGCGGGGGGGCCGGGGAGCTGTTTTTT | TRBJ2-2 | TRBV2 | TRBD2 | .
CASSHQMTGWRGNTIYF | TGTGCTAGCAGCCATCAAATGACAGGGTGGCGGGGAAACACCATATATTTT | TRBJ1-3 | TRBV7-7 | TRBD1 | .
CASSLFGGGDQPQHF | TGTGCCAGCAGCCTATTTGGGGGGGGCGATCAGCCCCAGCATTTT | TRBJ1-5 | TRBV7-6 | . | .
CASRGQGALNYGYTF | TGTGCCAGCAGAGGACAGGGGGCCCTTAACTATGGCTACACCTTC | TRBJ1-2 | TRBV6-5 | TRBD1 | .
CASRPGQSSSGNTIYF | TGTGCCAGCAGACCCGGACAGTCCAGCTCTGGAAACACCATATATTTT | TRBJ1-3 | TRBV5-8 | . | .
CASSPEGGGTGELFF | TGTGCCAGCAGCCCTGAAGGTGGGGGGACCGGGGAGCTGTTTTTT | TRBJ2-2 | TRBV5-5 | . | .
CASSPEDSYATEAFF | TGCGCCAGCAGCCCGGAGGACAGTTATGCCACTGAAGCTTTCTTT | TRBJ1-1 | TRBV5-1 | . | .
CASGRDPTGVNGYTF | TGTGCTAGTGGTAGGGACCCGACAGGGGTCAATGGCTACACCTTC | TRBJ1-2 | TRBV12-5 | TRBD1 | .
CASSVALRSSYNSPLHF | TGTGCCAGCAGCGTAGCTTTGCGGAGCTCCTATAATTCACCCCTCCACTTT | TRBJ1-6 | TRBV9 | . | .
CASSPGTGNGYTF | TGTGCCAGCAGTCCGGGGACAGGGAATGGCTACACCTTC | TRBJ1-2 | TRBV6-1 | TRBD1 | .
CASSYSRGMEQFF | TGTGCCAGCAGTTACAGTAGGGGGATGGAGCAGTTCTTC | TRBJ2-1 | TRBV6-5 | . | .
CASSLLRQNHMTDTQYF | TGTGCCAGCAGTTTATTAAGACAGAATCACATGACAGATACGCAGTATTTT | TRBJ2-3 | TRBV27 | . | .
CASSPGGVKNIQYF | TGTGCCAGCAGCCCGGGGGGCGTAAAAAACATTCAGTACTTC | TRBJ2-4 | TRBV6-5 | . | .
CASSPVAASYEQYF | TGTGCCAGCAGCCCCGTAGCGGCATCCTACGAGCAGTACTTC | TRBJ2-7 | TRBV9 | . | .
CASSRRDRLLYGYTF | TGTGCCAGCAGCCGGAGGGACAGACTACTCTATGGCTACACCTTC | TRBJ1-2 | TRBV4-2 | TRBD1 | .
CASSLAGQGGEKLFF | TGCGCCAGCAGCTTGGCGGGACAGGGAGGTGAAAAACTGTTTTTT | TRBJ1-4 | TRBV5-1 | TRBD1 | .
CASSQDFVGREQYF | TGCGCCAGCAGCCAAGATTTTGTTGGGAGAGAGCAGTACTTC | TRBJ2-7 | TRBV4-1 | . | .
CSVTQPGQKVDEQFF | TGCAGCGTGACACAACCGGGACAGAAAGTGGATGAGCAGTTCTTC | TRBJ2-1 | TRBV29-1 | TRBD1 | .
CASRSQGPSGNTIYF | TGTGCCAGCAGGTCACAGGGGCCCTCTGGAAACACCATATATTTT | TRBJ1-3 | TRBV6-5 | TRBD1 | .
CASSPGQSGNTIYF | TGTGCCAGCAGCCCTGGACAGTCTGGAAACACCATATATTTT | TRBJ1-3 | TRBV7-7 | . | .
CASSSGTTNYEQYF | TGTGCCAGCAGCTCCGGGACAACCAATTACGAGCAGTACTTC | TRBJ2-7 | TRBV7-6 | . | .
CASSPGSLYQETQYF | TGTGCCAGCAGCCCAGGGTCACTGTACCAAGAGACCCAGTACTTC | TRBJ2-5 | TRBV7-2 | . | .
CASGSPAGGSSPLHF | TGTGCCAGCGGATCCCCTGCAGGGGGTAGTTCACCCCTCCACTTT | TRBJ1-6 | TRBV6-5 | TRBD1 | .
CASSEYAGAGNTIYF | TGTGCCAGCAGTGAATATGCAGGCGCTGGAAACACCATATATTTT | TRBJ1-3 | TRBV25-1 | . | .
CASSLDPSGASYEQYF | TGCGCCAGCAGCTTGGACCCTTCAGGGGCTTCCTACGAGCAGTACTTC | TRBJ2-7 | TRBV5-1 | . | .
CASTRLARQETQYF | TGTGCCAGCACCCGACTAGCAAGGCAAGAGACCCAGTACTTC | TRBJ2-5 | TRBV2 | TRBD2 | .
CAASPAIRREQYF | TGTGCCGCCAGTCCGGCCATTCGGAGAGAGCAGTACTTC | TRBJ2-7 | TRBV6-5 | . | few
CASSRSQQETQYF | TGTGCCAGCTCAAGGAGCCAGCAAGAGACCCAGTACTTC | TRBJ2-5 | TRBV18 | . | .